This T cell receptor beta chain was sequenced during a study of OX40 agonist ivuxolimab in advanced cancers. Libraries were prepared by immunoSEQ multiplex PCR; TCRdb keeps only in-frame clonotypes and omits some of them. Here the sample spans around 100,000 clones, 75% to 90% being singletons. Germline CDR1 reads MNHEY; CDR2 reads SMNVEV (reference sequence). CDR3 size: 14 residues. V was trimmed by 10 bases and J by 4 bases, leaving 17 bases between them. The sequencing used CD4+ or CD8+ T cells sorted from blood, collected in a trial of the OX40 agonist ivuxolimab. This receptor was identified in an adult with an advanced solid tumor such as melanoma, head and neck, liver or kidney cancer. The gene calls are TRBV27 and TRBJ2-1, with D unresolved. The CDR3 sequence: CATKSLEGYNEQFF. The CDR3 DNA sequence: TGTGCCACCAAGTCCCTGGAAGGGTACAATGAGCAGTTCTTC.